The sequence of this T cell receptor (beta chain) was determined in a study of shared T cell receptors in the human thymus. In germline, CDR1 is MDHEN, CDR2 SYDVKM. The CDR3 extends over 16 amino acids. With 5 bases clipped from V and 3 bases from J, the junction kept 10 bases outside the gene matches. Clones were read by immunoSEQ multiplex PCR, and TCRdb kept only the in-frame ones, dropping some. The sample has hundreds of thousands of clones, approximately 88% seen once. These data were also reused for a study on human thymus T cells. This second report adds: Resections that were taken during corrective heart surgery supplied the thymus tissue.

Sample: thymocytes. The clonotype was recovered from a boy under two years old with a congenital heart defect. The chain employs TRBV28 and TRBJ2-1, with TRBD2 matching over 7 bases. The CDR3 DNA follows: TGTGCCAGCAGTCAAGCTTCTAGCGGATACTACAATGAGCAGTTCTTC. Translation gives CASSQASSGYYNEQFF.